The T cell receptor (beta chain) described here comes from a study of T cells in Graves' hyperthyroidism and ophthalmopathy. Amplified regions were TCR beta CDR3 sequences from RNA transcripts. The TCR CDR3 was amplified in a first-round RT-PCR using the HTBI primer set. Each CDR3 protein gets one entry after TCRdb re-called the multiplex PCR reads with MiXCR. The sample holds about 740,000 distinct CDR3 sequences; 11% to 15% are singletons and the top ten take roughly 10%. J lost 4 bases, V lost 3 bases, and 5 bases had no gene match. The length of the CDR3 is 15 residues. In patients aged 18 to 65, hyperthyroidism was newly diagnosed, with duration under 2 months. The table lists this clonotype with a few counts.

This chain uses TRBV12-3 or TRBV12-4 with TRBJ2-2, with 7 bases lining up with TRBD2. The receptor was derived from a woman aged 18-29 years with Graves' hyperthyroidism. Sequences were obtained from blood. The CDR3 here is CASSFGLAATGELFF. The CDR3 DNA sequence: TGTGCCAGCAGTTTCGGCCTAGCGGCCACCGGGGAGCTGTTTTTT.